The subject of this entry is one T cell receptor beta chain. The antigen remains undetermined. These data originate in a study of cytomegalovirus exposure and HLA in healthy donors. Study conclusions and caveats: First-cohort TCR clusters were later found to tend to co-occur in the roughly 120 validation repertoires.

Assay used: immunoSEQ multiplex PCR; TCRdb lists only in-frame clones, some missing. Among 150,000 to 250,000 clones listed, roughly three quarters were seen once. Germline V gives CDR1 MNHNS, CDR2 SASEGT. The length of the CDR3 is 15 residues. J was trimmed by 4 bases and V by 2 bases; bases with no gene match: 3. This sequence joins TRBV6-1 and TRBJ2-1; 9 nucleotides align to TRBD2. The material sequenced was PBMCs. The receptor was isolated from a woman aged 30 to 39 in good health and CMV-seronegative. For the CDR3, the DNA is TGTGCCAGCAGTGAATTGCGGGGGGGTTACAATGAGCAGTTCTTC. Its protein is CASSELRGGYNEQFF.